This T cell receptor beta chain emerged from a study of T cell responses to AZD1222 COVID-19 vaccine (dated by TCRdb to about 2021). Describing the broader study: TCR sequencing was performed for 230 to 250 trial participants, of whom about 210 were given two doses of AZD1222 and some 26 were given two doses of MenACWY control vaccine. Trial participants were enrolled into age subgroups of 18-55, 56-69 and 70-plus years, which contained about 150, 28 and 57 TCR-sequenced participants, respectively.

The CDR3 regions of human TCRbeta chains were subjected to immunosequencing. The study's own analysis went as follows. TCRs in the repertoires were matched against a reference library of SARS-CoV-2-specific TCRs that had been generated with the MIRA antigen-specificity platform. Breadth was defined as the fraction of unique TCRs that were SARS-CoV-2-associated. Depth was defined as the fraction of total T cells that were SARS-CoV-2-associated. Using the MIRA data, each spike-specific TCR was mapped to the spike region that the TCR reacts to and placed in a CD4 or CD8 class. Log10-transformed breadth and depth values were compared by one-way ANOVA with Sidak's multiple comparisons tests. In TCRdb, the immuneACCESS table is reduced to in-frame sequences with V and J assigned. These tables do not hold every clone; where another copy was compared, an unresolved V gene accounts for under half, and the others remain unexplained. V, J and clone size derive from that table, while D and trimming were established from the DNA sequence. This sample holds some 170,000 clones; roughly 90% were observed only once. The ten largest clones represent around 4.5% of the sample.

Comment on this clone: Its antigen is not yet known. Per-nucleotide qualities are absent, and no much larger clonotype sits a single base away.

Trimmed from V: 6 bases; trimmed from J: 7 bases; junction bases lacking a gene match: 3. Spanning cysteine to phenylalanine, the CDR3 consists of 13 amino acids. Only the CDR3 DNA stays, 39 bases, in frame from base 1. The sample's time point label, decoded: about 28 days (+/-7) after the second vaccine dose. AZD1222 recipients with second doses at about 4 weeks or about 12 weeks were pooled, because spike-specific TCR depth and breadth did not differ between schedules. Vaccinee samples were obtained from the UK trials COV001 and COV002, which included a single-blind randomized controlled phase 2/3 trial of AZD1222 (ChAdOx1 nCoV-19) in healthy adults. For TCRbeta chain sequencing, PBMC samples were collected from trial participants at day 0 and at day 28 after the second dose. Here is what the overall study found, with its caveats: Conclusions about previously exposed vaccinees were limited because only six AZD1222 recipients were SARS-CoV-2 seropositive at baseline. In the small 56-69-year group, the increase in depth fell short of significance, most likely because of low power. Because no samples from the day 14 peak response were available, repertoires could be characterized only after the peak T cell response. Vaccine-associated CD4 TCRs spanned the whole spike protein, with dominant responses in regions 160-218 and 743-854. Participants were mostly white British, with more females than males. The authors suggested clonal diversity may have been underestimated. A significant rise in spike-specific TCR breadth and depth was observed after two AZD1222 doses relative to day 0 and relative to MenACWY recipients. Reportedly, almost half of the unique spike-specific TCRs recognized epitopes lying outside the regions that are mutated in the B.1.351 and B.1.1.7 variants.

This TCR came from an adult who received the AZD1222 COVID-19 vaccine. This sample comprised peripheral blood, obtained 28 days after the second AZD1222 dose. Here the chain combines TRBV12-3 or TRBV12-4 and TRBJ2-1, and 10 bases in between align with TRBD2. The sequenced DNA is TGTGCCAGCAGACTAGCGGGGAGGAATGAGCAGTTCTTC. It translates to CASRLAGRNEQFF.